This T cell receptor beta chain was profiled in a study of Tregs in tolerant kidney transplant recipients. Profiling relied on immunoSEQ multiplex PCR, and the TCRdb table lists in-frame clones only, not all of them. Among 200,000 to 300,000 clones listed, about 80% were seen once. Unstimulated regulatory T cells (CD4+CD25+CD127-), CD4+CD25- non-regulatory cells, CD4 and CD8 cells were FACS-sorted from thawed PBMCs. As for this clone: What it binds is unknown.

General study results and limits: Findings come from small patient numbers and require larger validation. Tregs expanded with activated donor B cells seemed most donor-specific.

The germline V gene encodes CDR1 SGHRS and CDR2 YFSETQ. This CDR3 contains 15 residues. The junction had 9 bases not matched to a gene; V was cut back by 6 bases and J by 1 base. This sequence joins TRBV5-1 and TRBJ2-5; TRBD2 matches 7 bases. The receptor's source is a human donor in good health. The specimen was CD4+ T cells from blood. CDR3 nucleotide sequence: TGCGCCAGCAAGCTTGCTAGCGGATCCCAAGAGACCCAGTACTTC. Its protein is CASKLASGSQETQYF. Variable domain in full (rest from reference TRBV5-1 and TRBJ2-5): KAGVTQTPRYLIKTRGQQVTLSCSPISGHRSVSWYQQTPGQGLQFLFEYFSETQRNKGNFPGRFSGRQFSNSRSEMNVSTLELGDSALYLCASKLASGSQETQYFGPGTRLLVL.